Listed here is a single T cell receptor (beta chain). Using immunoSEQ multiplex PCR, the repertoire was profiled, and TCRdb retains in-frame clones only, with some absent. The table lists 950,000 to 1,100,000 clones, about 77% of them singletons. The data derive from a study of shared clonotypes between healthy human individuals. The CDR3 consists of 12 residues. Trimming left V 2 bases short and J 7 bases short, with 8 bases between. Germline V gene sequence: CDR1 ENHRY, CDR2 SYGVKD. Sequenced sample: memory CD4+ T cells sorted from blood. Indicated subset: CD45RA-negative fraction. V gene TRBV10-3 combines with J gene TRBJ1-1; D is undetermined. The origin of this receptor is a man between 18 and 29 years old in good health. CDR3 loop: CAISESTDEAFF. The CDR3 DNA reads TGTGCCATCAGTGAGAGTACCGATGAAGCTTTCTTT.